These T cell receptor beta chains were read from a single sample in a study of neurological immune-mediated disorders. Each CDR3 protein is one row after TCRdb ran MiXCR on the 5' RACE reads. The data contain approximately 46,000 distinct CDR3 sequences, 10% of them singletons. Input material: PBMCs. The source is a woman aged 40 to 50 in good health. Each CDR3 is given with its conserved first and last residue. Each record gives: J gene, D gene, clone size, V gene, CDR3 protein, CDR3 DNA. D genes are given only for firm matches. The size entry is marked missing in some rows and otherwise reads once, few, many or a size class.

J: TRBJ2-1; D: TRBD1; size: many; V: TRBV29-1; CDR3: CSAATGGYDEQFF; DNA: TGCAGCGCTGCGACAGGGGGCTACGATGAGCAGTTCTTC
J: TRBJ1-1; D: TRBD1; size: .; V: TRBV6-5; CDR3: CASSSPTGRDTEAFF; DNA: TGTGCCAGCAGTTCCCCGACAGGGAGGGACACTGAAGCTTTCTTT
J: TRBJ2-1; D: TRBD2; size: many; V: TRBV3-1; CDR3: CASSLSGSLNEQFF; DNA: TGTGCCAGCAGTCTTAGCGGGAGTCTTAATGAGCAGTTCTTC
J: TRBJ1-6; D: .; size: .; V: TRBV27; CDR3: CASSYRDTSSPLHF; DNA: TGTGCCAGCAGTTACCGGGACACATCTTCACCCCTCCACTTT
J: TRBJ2-1; D: TRBD2; size: .; V: TRBV7-3; CDR3: CASSFSGSSYNEQFF; DNA: TGTGCCAGCAGCTTTAGCGGGAGTTCCTACAATGAGCAGTTCTTC
J: TRBJ2-2; D: TRBD2; size: many; V: TRBV3-1; CDR3: CASSSRQTSVNTGELFF; DNA: TGTGCCAGCAGCTCGCGACAGACTAGCGTGAACACCGGGGAGCTGTTTTTT
J: TRBJ1-1; D: TRBD1; size: many; V: TRBV12-3/TRBV12-4; CDR3: CASRGPGQGREAFF; DNA: TGTGCCAGCAGGGGACCGGGACAGGGGCGTGAAGCTTTCTTT
J: TRBJ2-7; D: TRBD1; size: many; V: TRBV7-8; CDR3: CASSMRPGQGRGEQYF; DNA: TGTGCCAGCAGCATGAGACCGGGACAGGGAAGGGGCGAGCAGTACTTC
J: TRBJ1-4; D: TRBD1; size: many; V: TRBV12-3/TRBV12-4; CDR3: CASSKGDSRLEKLFF; DNA: TGTGCCAGCAGTAAAGGGGACAGTCGGTTGGAAAAACTGTTTTTT
J: TRBJ2-2; D: .; size: many; V: TRBV7-3; CDR3: CASSSRRAWGGELFF; DNA: TGTGCCAGCAGCTCCCGGAGGGCCTGGGGCGGGGAGCTGTTTTTT
J: TRBJ2-1; D: .; size: many; V: TRBV7-2; CDR3: CASSSRVNYNEQFF; DNA: TGTGCCAGCAGCTCCCGGGTCAACTACAATGAGCAGTTCTTC
J: TRBJ1-1; D: .; size: many; V: TRBV12-3/TRBV12-4; CDR3: CASRVRQMNTEAFF; DNA: TGTGCCAGCAGGGTCCGACAGATGAACACTGAAGCTTTCTTT
J: TRBJ1-1; D: .; size: many; V: TRBV6-6; CDR3: CASSYSRSAGPRSVAFF; DNA: TGTGCCAGCAGTTACTCTCGTTCGGCAGGGCCCCGTTCGGTAGCTTTCTTT
J: TRBJ2-7; D: TRBD1; size: many; V: TRBV29-1; CDR3: CSVSTGANEQYF; DNA: TGCAGCGTTTCCACAGGGGCCAACGAGCAGTACTTC
J: TRBJ2-5; D: TRBD2; size: .; V: TRBV7-8; CDR3: CASSSVRVGLGRETQYF; DNA: TGTGCCAGCAGCTCCGTTCGGGTAGGACTAGGTCGGGAGACCCAGTACTTC
J: TRBJ2-5; D: .; size: many; V: TRBV4-3; CDR3: CASSQASGLGRETQYF; DNA: TGCGCCAGCAGCCAAGCGTCGGGCCTCGGGAGAGAGACCCAGTACTTC
J: TRBJ2-1; D: TRBD2; size: many; V: TRBV29-1; CDR3: CSVAAGGYNEQFF; DNA: TGCAGCGTTGCGGCGGGGGGCTACAATGAGCAGTTCTTC
J: TRBJ2-1; D: TRBD1; size: many; V: TRBV20-1; CDR3: CSAPDRVGGEQFF; DNA: TGCAGTGCTCCGGACAGGGTGGGCGGTGAGCAGTTCTTC
J: TRBJ1-4; D: .; size: many; V: TRBV9; CDR3: CASGLGTTNEKLFF; DNA: TGTGCCAGCGGTCTAGGGACGACTAATGAAAAACTGTTTTTT
J: TRBJ2-1; D: .; size: many; V: TRBV20-1; CDR3: CSAISSGNEQFF; DNA: TGCAGTGCCATCTCTAGTGGCAATGAGCAGTTCTTC
J: TRBJ2-4; D: .; size: many; V: TRBV5-1; CDR3: CASSLSGAQNIQYF; DNA: TGCGCCAGCAGCTTAAGTGGGGCCCAAAACATTCAGTACTTC
J: TRBJ2-7; D: TRBD1; size: .; V: TRBV29-1; CDR3: CSVLGDRGNYEQYF; DNA: TGCAGCGTCCTGGGGGACAGGGGGAATTACGAGCAGTACTTC
J: TRBJ2-2; D: .; size: .; V: TRBV7-2; CDR3: CANSLDPARGVTGELFF; DNA: TGTGCCAACAGTTTAGACCCGGCCAGGGGAGTCACCGGGGAGCTGTTTTTT
J: TRBJ2-1; D: .; size: many; V: TRBV10-3; CDR3: CAIRKAGVGSYNEQFF; DNA: TGTGCCATCAGGAAAGCAGGGGTCGGGTCCTACAATGAGCAGTTCTTC
J: TRBJ2-4; D: .; size: many; V: TRBV20-1; CDR3: CSAGKTEEGNIQYF; DNA: TGCAGTGCTGGAAAGACAGAAGAGGGAAACATTCAGTACTTC
J: TRBJ2-1; D: .; size: many; V: TRBV6-2/TRBV6-3; CDR3: CASSLGGSYNEQFF; DNA: TGTGCCAGCAGTCTAGGGGGCTCCTACAATGAGCAGTTCTTC
J: TRBJ2-7; D: .; size: .; V: TRBV25-1; CDR3: CASSPRGGRYEQYF; DNA: TGTGCCAGCAGCCCCAGAGGGGGGAGGTACGAGCAGTACTTC
J: TRBJ2-7; D: .; size: many; V: TRBV12-3/TRBV12-4; CDR3: CASKRGTSDEQYF; DNA: TGTGCCAGCAAACGCGGAACCTCCGACGAGCAGTACTTC
J: TRBJ2-3; D: .; size: many; V: TRBV20-1; CDR3: CSASVPVRADTQYF; DNA: TGCAGTGCTAGCGTCCCCGTAAGGGCAGATACGCAGTATTTT
J: TRBJ1-2; D: .; size: many; V: TRBV10-3; CDR3: CAISPGGTDRRNQIYGYTF; DNA: TGTGCCATCAGCCCCGGGGGTACGGACAGACGAAATCAAATCTATGGCTACACCTTC
J: TRBJ1-5; D: .; size: many; V: TRBV12-3/TRBV12-4; CDR3: CASSLADYSDQPQHF; DNA: TGTGCCAGCAGTTTAGCCGACTATTCCGATCAGCCCCAGCATTTT
J: TRBJ1-2; D: .; size: many; V: TRBV10-3; CDR3: CAIREGRNYGYTF; DNA: TGTGCCATCAGGGAGGGACGGAACTATGGCTACACCTTC
J: TRBJ2-3; D: .; size: many; V: TRBV5-1; CDR3: CASSLEANPGYTQYF; DNA: TGCGCCAGCAGCTTGGAAGCTAACCCTGGTTATACGCAGTATTTT
J: TRBJ1-4; D: .; size: .; V: TRBV15; CDR3: CATSRPPGPTNEKLFF; DNA: TGTGCCACCAGCAGACCTCCGGGACCGACTAATGAAAAACTGTTTTTT
J: TRBJ2-1; D: .; size: many; V: TRBV15; CDR3: CATSRDKGEEQFF; DNA: TGTGCCACCAGCAGAGATAAAGGGGAAGAGCAGTTCTTC
J: TRBJ2-1; D: TRBD1; size: .; V: TRBV20-1; CDR3: CSALTPTGNNEQFF; DNA: TGCAGTGCTCTTACACCGACAGGGAATAATGAGCAGTTCTTC
J: TRBJ2-2; D: .; size: many; V: TRBV27; CDR3: CASSPIAGNTGELFF; DNA: TGTGCCAGCAGTCCCATTGCCGGGAACACCGGGGAGCTGTTTTTT
J: TRBJ2-1; D: .; size: many; V: TRBV6-1; CDR3: CASSEEGGEQFF; DNA: TGTGCCAGCAGTGAGGAGGGAGGTGAGCAGTTCTTC
J: TRBJ1-1; D: .; size: many; V: TRBV4-3; CDR3: CASSLGIGDLEAFF; DNA: TGCGCCAGCAGCCTTGGTATCGGGGATCTAGAAGCTTTCTTT
J: TRBJ2-2; D: .; size: many; V: TRBV27; CDR3: CASSQGRTGELFF; DNA: TGTGCCAGCAGCCAGGGCCGCACCGGGGAGCTGTTTTTT
J: TRBJ2-2; D: TRBD2; size: many; V: TRBV9; CDR3: CASSHGGLAGADGELFF; DNA: TGTGCCAGCAGCCACGGAGGACTAGCGGGAGCCGACGGGGAGCTGTTTTTT
J: TRBJ2-2; D: .; size: many; V: TRBV9; CDR3: CASSVPSREGAGELFF; DNA: TGTGCCAGCAGCGTGCCCTCTCGTGAGGGTGCCGGGGAGCTGTTTTTT
J: TRBJ1-4; D: TRBD1; size: many; V: TRBV9; CDR3: CASSERGTGNEKLFF; DNA: TGTGCCAGCAGTGAACGGGGGACAGGGAATGAAAAACTGTTTTTT
J: TRBJ1-3; D: .; size: many; V: TRBV18; CDR3: CASSPPARSGNTIYF; DNA: TGTGCCAGCTCACCACCCGCTCGCTCTGGAAACACCATATATTTT
J: TRBJ2-1; D: TRBD2; size: many; V: TRBV9; CDR3: CASRKRAGGRKCTEQFF; DNA: TGTGCCAGCAGGAAAAGGGCGGGGGGGCGAAAATGTACTGAGCAGTTCTTC